Sequencing of this T cell receptor (beta chain) was carried out in a study of T-cell reconstitution after alpha-beta-depleted transplantation in children. This CDR3 is built from 15 residues. Germline CDR1 MDHEN, CDR2 SYDVKM. V was pared by 6 bases and J by 4 bases, with 18 bases between. A library of TCRbeta sequences, prepared with unique molecular identifiers, was generated. TCRdb reprocessed the PCR reads via MiXCR and lists one record per CDR3 protein. This table has some 550,000 distinct CDR3 sequences, approximately 20% appearing once. This receptor was taken from a human donor who donated a stem cell graft to a child with acute lymphoblastic leukemia. The sample was PBMCs from the stem cell graft donor, taken from the stem cell graft. J is TRBJ1-2 and V is TRBV28; D not certain. The CDR3 protein is CASRAWPPDFYGYTF. DNA of the CDR3: TGTGCCAGCAGAGCTTGGCCGCCGGACTTCTATGGCTACACCTTC.